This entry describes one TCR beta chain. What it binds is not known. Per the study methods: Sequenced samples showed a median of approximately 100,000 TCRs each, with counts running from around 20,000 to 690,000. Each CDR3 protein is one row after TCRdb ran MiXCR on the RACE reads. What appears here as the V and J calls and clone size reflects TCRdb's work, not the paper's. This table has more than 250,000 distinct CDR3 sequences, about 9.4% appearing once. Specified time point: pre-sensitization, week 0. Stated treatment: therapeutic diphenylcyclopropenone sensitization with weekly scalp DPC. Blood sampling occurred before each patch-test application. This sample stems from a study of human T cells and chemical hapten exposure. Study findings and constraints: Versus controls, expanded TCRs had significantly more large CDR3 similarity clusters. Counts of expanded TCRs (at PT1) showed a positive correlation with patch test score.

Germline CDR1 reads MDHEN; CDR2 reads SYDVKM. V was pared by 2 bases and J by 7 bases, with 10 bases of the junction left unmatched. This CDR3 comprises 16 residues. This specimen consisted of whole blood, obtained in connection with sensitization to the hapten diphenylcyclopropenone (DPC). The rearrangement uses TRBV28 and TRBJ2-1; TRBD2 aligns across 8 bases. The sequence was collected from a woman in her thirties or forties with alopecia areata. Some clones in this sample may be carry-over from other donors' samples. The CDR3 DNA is TGTGCCAGCAGTTTAACGCGGTCAGGCGGGGGGAATGAGCAGTTCTTC. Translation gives CASSLTRSGGGNEQFF.